This T cell receptor beta chain was observed in a study of T cell responses to AZD1222 COVID-19 vaccine. Assay used: immunoSEQ multiplex PCR; TCRdb lists only in-frame clones, some missing. The table has 50,000 to 65,000 clones, over 75% seen once. Germline CDR1 is SEHNR and CDR2 is FQNEAQ (reference sequence). This CDR3 contains 13 residues. The V gene lost 5 bases and the J gene lost 1 base, with 8 bases spanning the gap. This clonotype was obtained from an adult who received the AZD1222 COVID-19 vaccine. This specimen was peripheral blood, taken 28 days after the second AZD1222 dose. The gene calls are TRBV7-9 and TRBJ2-5, with no clear D. CDR3 in DNA: TGTGCCAGCAGCCTAAGGGCCCAAGAGACCCAGTACTTC. Protein: CASSLRAQETQYF.